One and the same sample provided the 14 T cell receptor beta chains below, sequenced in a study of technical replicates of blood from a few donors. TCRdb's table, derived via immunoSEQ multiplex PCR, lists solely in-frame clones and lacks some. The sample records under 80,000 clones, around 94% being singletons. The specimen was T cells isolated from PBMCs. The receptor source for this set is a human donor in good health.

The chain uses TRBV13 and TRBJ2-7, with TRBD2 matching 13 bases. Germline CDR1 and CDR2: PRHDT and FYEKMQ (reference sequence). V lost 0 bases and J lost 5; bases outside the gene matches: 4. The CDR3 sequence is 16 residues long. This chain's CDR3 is CASSLGWTSGGNEQYF. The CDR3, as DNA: TGTGCCAGCAGCTTAGGCTGGACTAGCGGGGGTAACGAGCAGTACTTC.

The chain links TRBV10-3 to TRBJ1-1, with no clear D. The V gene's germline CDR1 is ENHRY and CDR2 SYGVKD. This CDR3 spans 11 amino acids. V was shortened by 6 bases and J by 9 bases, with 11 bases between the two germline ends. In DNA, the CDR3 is TGTGCCATCAGGACGGGAGAAAAAGCTTTCTTT. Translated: CAIRTGEKAFF.

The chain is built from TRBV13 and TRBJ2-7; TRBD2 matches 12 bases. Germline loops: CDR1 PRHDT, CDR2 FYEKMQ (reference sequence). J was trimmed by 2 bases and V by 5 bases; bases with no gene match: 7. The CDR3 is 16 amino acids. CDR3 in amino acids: CASSGWTSGEPYEQYF. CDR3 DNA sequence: TGTGCCAGCAGCGGCTGGACTAGCGGGGAGCCCTACGAGCAGTACTTC.

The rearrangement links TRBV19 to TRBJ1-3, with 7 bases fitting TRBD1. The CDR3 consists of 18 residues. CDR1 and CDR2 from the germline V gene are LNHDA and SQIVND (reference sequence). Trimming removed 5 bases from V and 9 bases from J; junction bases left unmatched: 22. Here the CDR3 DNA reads TGTGCCAGTAGTCCCAACAGAGGCGGGACAGTTGGACGTGGCACCATATATTTT. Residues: CASSPNRGGTVGRGTIYF.

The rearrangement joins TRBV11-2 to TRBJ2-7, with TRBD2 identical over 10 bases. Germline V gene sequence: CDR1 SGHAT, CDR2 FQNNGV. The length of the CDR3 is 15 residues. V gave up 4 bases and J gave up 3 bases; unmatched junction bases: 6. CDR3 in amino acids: CASSSTSGPGYEQYF. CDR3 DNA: TGTGCCAGCAGCTCGACTAGCGGGCCAGGCTACGAGCAGTACTTC.

The CDR3 loop reads CASSQDFNWDREAFF. In DNA, the CDR3 is TGCGCCAGCAGCCAAGATTTTAATTGGGACAGGGAAGCTTTCTTT. The chain joins TRBV4-1 to TRBJ1-1, with TRBD1 identical over 8 bases. This CDR3 region has 15 residues. Germline values: CDR1 MGHRA, CDR2 YSYEKL. V shed 0 bases, J shed 8 bases, and the junction held 8 bases outside the gene matches.

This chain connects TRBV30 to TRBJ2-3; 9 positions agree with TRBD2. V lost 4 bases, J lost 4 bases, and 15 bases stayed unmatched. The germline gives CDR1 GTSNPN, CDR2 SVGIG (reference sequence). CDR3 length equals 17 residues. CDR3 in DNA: TGTGCCTGGAACTCGGGTAGCGGGGGCTTAATACCAGATACGCAGTATTTT. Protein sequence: CAWNSGSGGLIPDTQYF.

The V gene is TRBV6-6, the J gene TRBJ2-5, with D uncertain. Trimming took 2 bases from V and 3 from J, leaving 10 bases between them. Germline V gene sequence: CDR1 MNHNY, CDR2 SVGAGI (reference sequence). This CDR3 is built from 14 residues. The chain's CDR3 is CASSYGLTKETQYF. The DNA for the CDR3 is TGTGCCAGCAGTTACGGCTTAACCAAAGAGACCCAGTACTTC.

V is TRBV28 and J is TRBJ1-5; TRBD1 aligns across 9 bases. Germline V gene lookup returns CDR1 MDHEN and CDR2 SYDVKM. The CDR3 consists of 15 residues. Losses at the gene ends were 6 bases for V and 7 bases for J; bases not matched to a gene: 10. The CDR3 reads CASSLGTGRIQPQHF. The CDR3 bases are TGTGCCAGCAGCTTAGGGACAGGGAGGATCCAGCCCCAGCATTTT.

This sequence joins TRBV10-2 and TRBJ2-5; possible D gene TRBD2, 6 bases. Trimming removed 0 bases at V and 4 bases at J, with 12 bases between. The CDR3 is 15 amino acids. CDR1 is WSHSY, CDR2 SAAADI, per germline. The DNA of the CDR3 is TGCGCCAGCAGTGAGTCCTCGGGGGTCCGAGAGACCCAGTACTTC. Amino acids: CASSESSGVRETQYF.

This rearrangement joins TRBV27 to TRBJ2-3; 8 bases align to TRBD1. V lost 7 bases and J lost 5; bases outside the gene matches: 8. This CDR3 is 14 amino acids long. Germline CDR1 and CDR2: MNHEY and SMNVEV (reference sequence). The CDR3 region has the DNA TGTGCCAGCAACCATCAGGGGGCAATAGATACGCAGTATTTT. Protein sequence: CASNHQGAIDTQYF.

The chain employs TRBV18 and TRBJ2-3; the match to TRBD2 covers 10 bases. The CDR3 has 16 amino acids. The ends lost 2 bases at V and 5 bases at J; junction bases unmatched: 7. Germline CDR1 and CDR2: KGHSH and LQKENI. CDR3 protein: CASSPVRAGGLDTQYF. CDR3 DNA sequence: TGTGCCAGCTCACCAGTGCGAGCGGGAGGGCTAGATACGCAGTATTTT. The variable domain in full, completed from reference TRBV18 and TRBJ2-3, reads NAGVMQNPRHLVRRRGQEARLRCSPMKGHSHVYWYRQLPEEGLKFMVYLQKENIIDESGMPKERFSAEFPKEGPSILRIQQVVRGDSAAYFCASSPVRAGGLDTQYFGPGTRLTVL.

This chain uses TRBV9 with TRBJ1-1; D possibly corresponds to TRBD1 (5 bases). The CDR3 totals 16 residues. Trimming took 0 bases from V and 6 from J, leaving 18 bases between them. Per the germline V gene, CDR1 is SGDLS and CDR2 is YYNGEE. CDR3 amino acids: CASSVEGARSGAEAFF. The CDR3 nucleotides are TGTGCCAGCAGCGTAGAAGGGGCGCGGAGTGGGGCTGAAGCTTTCTTT.

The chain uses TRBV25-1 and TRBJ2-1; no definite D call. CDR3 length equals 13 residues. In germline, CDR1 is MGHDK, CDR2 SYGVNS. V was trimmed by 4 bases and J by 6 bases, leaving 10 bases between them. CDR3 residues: CASSALAANEQFF. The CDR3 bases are TGTGCCAGCAGTGCGTTAGCCGCCAATGAGCAGTTCTTC.